The TCR beta chain described here comes from a study of blood T cell repertoires in COVID-19. Looking at the study overall: Acute-phase and convalescent COVID-19 samples originated in the United States, Italy and Spain. PBMCs, B-cell-depleted T cells, or T cells provided the cDNA or gDNA that made up the material.

V lost 3 bases and J lost 4, with 7 bases in between. Germline CDR1 KGHSH, CDR2 LQKENI. The CDR3 loop spans 13 amino acids. Across about two dozen US areas, participants ranged in age from roughly 18 to 95 years. Which cohort a participant joined came from the clinical history participants gave. Data came from immunoSEQ multiplex PCR; TCRdb stores just in-frame clones and leaves some out. The repertoire holds 250,000 or so clones, with about 91% as singletons. Sequenced input: PBMCs or T cells enriched from blood (not recorded which). The chain recombines TRBV18 with TRBJ1-3; D unresolved. This sequence was found in a woman aged 40 to 50 with acute COVID-19. The CDR3 DNA reads TGTGCCAGCTCACCCTCCGTGGGAAACACCATATATTTT. It is translated as CASSPSVGNTIYF.